This TCR beta chain came from a study of T cell responses to AZD1222 COVID-19 vaccine. Overall study context: Second-dose intervals near 4 or 12 weeks were combined. Notes on the study in general: Sampling captured repertoires only after the peak T cell response. Two AZD1222 administrations were followed by greater Spike-specific TCR breadth and depth.

A word on this clone: Its antigen is not known.

Method: immunoSEQ multiplex PCR; TCRdb's copy keeps in-frame clones and lacks some. Of some 140,000 clones listed, 70% to 90% are singletons. Looked up from germline, CDR1 is SGHRS and CDR2 is YFSETQ. Trimming took 0 bases from V and 6 from J; bases not matched to a gene: 4. The CDR3 is 14 residues long. This chain joins TRBV5-1 and TRBJ1-1; 8 bases map to TRBD1. The sample in question was peripheral blood, obtained on day 0 of AZD1222 vaccination. This TCR derives from an adult in good health. CDR3 sequence: CASSLGRQGSEAFF. In DNA form, the CDR3 reads TGCGCCAGCAGCTTGGGGAGACAGGGGTCTGAAGCTTTCTTT.